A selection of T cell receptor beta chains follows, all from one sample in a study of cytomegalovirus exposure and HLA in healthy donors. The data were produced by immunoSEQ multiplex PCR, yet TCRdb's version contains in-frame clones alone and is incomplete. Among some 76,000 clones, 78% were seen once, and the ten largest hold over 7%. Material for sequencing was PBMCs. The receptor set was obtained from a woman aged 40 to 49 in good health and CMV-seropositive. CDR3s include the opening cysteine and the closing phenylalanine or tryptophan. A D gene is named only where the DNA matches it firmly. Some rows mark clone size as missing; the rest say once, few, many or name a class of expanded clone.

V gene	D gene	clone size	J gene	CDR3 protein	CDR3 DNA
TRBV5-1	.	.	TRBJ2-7	CASSLSTASYEQYF	TGCGCCAGCAGCTTGTCGACTGCCTCCTACGAGCAGTACTTC
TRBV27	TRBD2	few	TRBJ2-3	CASSLTSGGWDTQYF	TGTGCCAGCAGTTTAACTAGCGGGGGTTGGGATACGCAGTATTTT
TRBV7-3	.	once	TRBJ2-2	CASSLSQGGTGELFF	TGTGCCAGCAGCTTAAGCCAGGGGGGCACCGGGGAGCTGTTTTTT
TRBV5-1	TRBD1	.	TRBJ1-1	CASSRDRGNTEAFF	TGCGCCAGCAGCCGTGACAGGGGGAACACTGAAGCTTTCTTT
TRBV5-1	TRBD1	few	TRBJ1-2	CASSLDRADYGYTF	TGCGCCAGCAGTCTGGACAGGGCTGACTATGGCTACACCTTC
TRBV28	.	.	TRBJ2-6	CASSGASFSGANVLTF	TGTGCCAGCAGCGGTGCCTCCTTCTCTGGGGCCAACGTCCTGACTTTC
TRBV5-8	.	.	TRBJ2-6	CASSGGLLGANVLTF	TGTGCCAGCAGCGGAGGGCTCCTGGGGGCCAACGTCCTGACTTTC
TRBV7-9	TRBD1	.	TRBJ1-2	CSSSFVAGQSYGYTF	TGTTCCAGCAGCTTCGTCGCGGGACAGAGCTATGGCTACACCTTC
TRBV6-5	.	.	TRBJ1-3	CASSYSSGTGNTIYF	TGTGCCAGCAGTTACTCTTCAGGGACTGGAAACACCATATATTTT
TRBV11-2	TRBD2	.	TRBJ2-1	CASSFSAGGPGEQFF	TGTGCCAGCAGCTTCTCGGCGGGGGGGCCGGGTGAGCAGTTCTTC
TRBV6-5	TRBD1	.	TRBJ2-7	CASRTQTGTGYEQYF	TGTGCCAGCAGAACACAGACCGGGACAGGATACGAGCAGTACTTC
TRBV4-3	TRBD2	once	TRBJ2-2	CASSQHGREGTGELFF	TGCGCCAGCAGCCAACACGGCAGGGAGGGCACCGGGGAGCTGTTTTTT
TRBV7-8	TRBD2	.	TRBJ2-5	CASDVGGGKETQYF	TGTGCCAGCGACGTGGGGGGGGGAAAAGAGACCCAGTACTTC
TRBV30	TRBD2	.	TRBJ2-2	CAWSLVAGRNTGELFF	TGTGCCTGGAGTCTTGTAGCGGGTAGGAACACCGGGGAGCTGTTTTTT
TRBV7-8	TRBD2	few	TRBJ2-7	CASSLVGEAGGLREQYF	TGTGCCAGCAGCTTAGTCGGGGAAGCGGGGGGGCTAAGGGAGCAGTACTTC
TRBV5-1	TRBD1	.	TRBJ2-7	CASSLGQGASEQYF	TGCGCCAGCAGCTTGGGACAGGGGGCGTCAGAGCAGTACTTC
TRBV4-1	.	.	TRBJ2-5	CASSRFAGQFQETQYF	TGCGCCAGCAGCCGATTCGCGGGACAGTTTCAAGAGACCCAGTACTTC
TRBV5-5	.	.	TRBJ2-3	CASSSDWRNSGGLATDTQYF	TGTGCCAGCAGCTCGGACTGGAGGAACTCCGGAGGCCTCGCCACAGATACGCAGTATTTT
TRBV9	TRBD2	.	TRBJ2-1	CASSGLAGGPYNEQFF	TGTGCCAGCAGCGGTTTAGCGGGGGGGCCCTACAATGAGCAGTTCTTC
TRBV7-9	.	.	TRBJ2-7	CASSLVLVSYEQYF	TGTGCCAGCAGCTTAGTTCTTGTCTCCTACGAGCAGTACTTC
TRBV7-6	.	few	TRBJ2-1	CASSPIGGPGGAEQFF	TGTGCCAGCAGCCCTATAGGGGGGCCTGGGGGGGCTGAGCAGTTCTTC
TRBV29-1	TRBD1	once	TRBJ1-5	CSVGQGGNQPQHF	TGCAGCGTGGGACAGGGGGGTAATCAGCCCCAGCATTTT
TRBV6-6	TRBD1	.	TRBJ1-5	CASSTRTGGNQPQHF	TGTGCCAGCAGTACGAGGACAGGGGGTAATCAGCCCCAGCATTTT
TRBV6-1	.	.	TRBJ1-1	CASSALPTGNTEAFF	TGTGCCAGCAGTGCGCTCCCCACAGGGAACACTGAAGCTTTCTTT
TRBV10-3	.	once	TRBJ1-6	CAISDGENSPLHF	TGTGCCATCAGTGACGGGGAAAATTCACCCCTCCACTTT
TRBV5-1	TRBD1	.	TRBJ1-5	CASSRTGGDQPQHF	TGCGCCAGCAGCCGCACAGGGGGCGATCAGCCCCAGCATTTT
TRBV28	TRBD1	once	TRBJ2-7	CASMITGAGEQYF	TGTGCCAGCATGATTACAGGGGCCGGCGAGCAGTACTTC
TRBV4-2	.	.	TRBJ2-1	CASSPGSSVGEFF	TGTGCCAGCAGCCCTGGATCTAGCGTGGGTGAGTTCTTC
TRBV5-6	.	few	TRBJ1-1	CASSLAGNTEAFF	TGTGCCAGCAGCTTGGCGGGTAACACTGAAGCTTTCTTT
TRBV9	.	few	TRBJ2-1	CASSVGSSEYNEQFF	TGTGCCAGCAGCGTAGGTTCTAGCGAATACAATGAGCAGTTCTTC
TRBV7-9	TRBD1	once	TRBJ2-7	CASSSYRPGTGGYEQYF	TGTGCCAGCAGCTCCTATAGACCCGGGACAGGGGGCTACGAGCAGTACTTC
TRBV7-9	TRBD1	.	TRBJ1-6	CASSFDRGQGDSPLHF	TGTGCCAGCAGCTTCGACAGGGGGCAAGGGGATTCACCCCTCCACTTT
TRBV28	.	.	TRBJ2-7	CASKTGRGYEQYF	TGTGCCAGCAAGACCGGGCGGGGCTACGAGCAGTACTTC
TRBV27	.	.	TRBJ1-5	CASSLSSGLQPQHF	TGTGCCAGCAGTTTATCGTCCGGTTTGCAGCCCCAGCATTTT
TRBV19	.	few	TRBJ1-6	CASSIGRVDNSPLHF	TGTGCCAGTAGTATAGGCAGGGTGGATAATTCACCCCTCCACTTT
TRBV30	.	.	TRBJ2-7	CAWTTLSYGQYF	TGTGCCTGGACGACACTCTCCTACGGGCAGTACTTC
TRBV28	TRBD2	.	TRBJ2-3	CASSPLMEAGGTGAQYF	TGTGCCAGCAGTCCGCTAATGGAAGCGGGGGGGACGGGGGCGCAGTATTTT
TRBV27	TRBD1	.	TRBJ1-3	CASSSSPGTGSGNTIYF	TGTGCCAGCAGTTCCAGTCCCGGGACAGGGTCGGGAAACACCATATATTTT
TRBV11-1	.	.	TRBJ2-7	CASSLAPGQGYEQYF	TGTGCCAGCAGCTTAGCGCCAGGGCAGGGCTACGAGCAGTACTTC
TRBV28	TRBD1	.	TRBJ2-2	CASSPTTGITGELFF	TGTGCCAGCAGTCCGACGACAGGGATCACCGGGGAGCTGTTTTTT
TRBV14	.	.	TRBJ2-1	CASSQEIVPWGDDYNEQFF	TGTGCCAGCAGCCAAGAAATCGTCCCTTGGGGGGATGACTACAATGAGCAGTTCTTC
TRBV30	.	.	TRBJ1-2	CAWSRSLQPGKRGYTF	TGTGCCTGGAGTCGTTCCCTCCAGCCCGGAAAGAGGGGCTACACCTTC
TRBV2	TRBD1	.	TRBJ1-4	CASRGQTNEKLFF	TGTGCCAGCAGGGGACAGACAAATGAAAAACTGTTTTTT
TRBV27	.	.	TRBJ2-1	CASSLRGGGVLNEQFF	TGTGCCAGCAGTTTAAGAGGTGGAGGGGTGCTTAATGAGCAGTTCTTC
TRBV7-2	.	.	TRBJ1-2	CASSLEQGVGYTF	TGTGCCAGCAGCTTAGAACAGGGAGTTGGCTACACCTTC
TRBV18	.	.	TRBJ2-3	CASSPPQNTQYF	TGTGCCAGCTCACCTCCCCAAAATACGCAGTATTTT
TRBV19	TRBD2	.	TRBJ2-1	CASRTGATSGGYNEQFF	TGTGCCAGTAGGACAGGTGCGACTAGCGGGGGCTACAATGAGCAGTTCTTC
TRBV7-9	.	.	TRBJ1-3	CASSEQGAGNTIYF	TGTGCCAGCAGCGAGCAGGGTGCTGGAAACACCATATATTTT
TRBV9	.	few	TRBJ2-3	CASSVNGDTQYF	TGTGCCAGCAGCGTAAACGGAGATACGCAGTATTTT
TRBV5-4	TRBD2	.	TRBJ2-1	CASKRGEYNEQFF	TGTGCCAGCAAGCGGGGGGAATACAATGAGCAGTTCTTC
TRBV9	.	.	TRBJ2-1	CASSADSLGVNEQFF	TGTGCCAGCAGCGCGGACAGCCTAGGAGTCAATGAGCAGTTCTTC
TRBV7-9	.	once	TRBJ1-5	CSSSNSGGGLGQPQHF	TGTTCCAGCAGCAATAGCGGGGGGGGTTTAGGTCAGCCCCAGCATTTT
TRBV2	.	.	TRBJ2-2	CASSEMSGGTGELFF	TGTGCCAGCAGTGAGATGAGCGGTGGGACCGGGGAGCTGTTTTTT
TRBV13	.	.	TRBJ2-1	CASSLDAPRRFF	TGTGCCAGCAGCTTAGATGCCCCACGTAGGTTCTTC
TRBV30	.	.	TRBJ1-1	CACSVLVRNTEAFF	TGTGCCTGCTCTGTTCTCGTCCGGAACACTGAAGCTTTCTTT
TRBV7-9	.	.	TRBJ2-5	CASESGQETQYF	TGTGCCAGCGAATCAGGGCAAGAGACCCAGTACTTC
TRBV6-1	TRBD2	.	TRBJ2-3	CASSEWGGVTDTQYF	TGTGCCAGCAGTGAGTGGGGGGGGGTCACAGATACGCAGTATTTT
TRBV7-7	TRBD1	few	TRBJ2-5	CASSLGSGGGETQYF	TGTGCCAGCAGCTTAGGGTCAGGGGGCGGAGAGACCCAGTACTTC
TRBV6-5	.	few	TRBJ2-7	CSNKKAAYEQYF	TGTTCCAACAAAAAGGCGGCATACGAGCAGTACTTC